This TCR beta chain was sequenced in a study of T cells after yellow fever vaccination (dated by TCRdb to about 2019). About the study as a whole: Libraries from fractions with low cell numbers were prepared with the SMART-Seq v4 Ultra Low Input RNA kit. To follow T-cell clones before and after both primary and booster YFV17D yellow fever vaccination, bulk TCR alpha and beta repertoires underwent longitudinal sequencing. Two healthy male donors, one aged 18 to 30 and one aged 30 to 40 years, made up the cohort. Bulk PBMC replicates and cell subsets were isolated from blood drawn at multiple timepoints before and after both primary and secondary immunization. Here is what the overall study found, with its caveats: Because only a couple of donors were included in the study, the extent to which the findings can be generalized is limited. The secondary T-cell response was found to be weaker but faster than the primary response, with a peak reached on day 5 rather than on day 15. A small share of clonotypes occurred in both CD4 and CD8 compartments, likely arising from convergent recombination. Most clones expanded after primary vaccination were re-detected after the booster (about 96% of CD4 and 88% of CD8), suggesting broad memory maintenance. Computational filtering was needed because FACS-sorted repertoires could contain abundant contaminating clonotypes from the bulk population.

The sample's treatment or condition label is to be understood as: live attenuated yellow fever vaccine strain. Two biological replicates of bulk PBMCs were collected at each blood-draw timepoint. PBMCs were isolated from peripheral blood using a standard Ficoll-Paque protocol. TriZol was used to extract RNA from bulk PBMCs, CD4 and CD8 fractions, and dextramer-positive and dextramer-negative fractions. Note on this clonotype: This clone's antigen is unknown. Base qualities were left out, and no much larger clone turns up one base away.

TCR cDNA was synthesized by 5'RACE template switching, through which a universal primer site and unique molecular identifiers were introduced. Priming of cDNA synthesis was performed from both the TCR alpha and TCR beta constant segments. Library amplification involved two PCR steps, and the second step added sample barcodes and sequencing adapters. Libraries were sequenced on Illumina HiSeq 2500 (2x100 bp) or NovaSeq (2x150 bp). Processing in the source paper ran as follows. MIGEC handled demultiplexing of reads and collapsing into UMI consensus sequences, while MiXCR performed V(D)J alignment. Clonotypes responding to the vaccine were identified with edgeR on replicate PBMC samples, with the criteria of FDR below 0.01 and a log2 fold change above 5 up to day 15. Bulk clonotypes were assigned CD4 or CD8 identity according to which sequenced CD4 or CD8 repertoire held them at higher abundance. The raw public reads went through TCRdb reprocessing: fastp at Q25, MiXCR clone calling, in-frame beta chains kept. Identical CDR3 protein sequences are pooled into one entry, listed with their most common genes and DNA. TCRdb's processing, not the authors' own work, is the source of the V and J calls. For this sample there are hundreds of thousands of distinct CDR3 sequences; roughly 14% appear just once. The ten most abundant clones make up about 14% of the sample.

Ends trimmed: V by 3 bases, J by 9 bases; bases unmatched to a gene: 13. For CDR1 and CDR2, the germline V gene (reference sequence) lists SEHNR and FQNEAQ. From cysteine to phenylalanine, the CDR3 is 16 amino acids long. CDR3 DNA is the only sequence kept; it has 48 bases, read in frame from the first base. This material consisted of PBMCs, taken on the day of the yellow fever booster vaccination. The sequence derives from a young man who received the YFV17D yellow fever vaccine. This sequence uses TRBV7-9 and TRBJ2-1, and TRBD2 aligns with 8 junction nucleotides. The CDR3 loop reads CASSLAWREAPGEQFF. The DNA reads TGTGCCAGCAGCTTGGCTTGGCGGGAGGCTCCAGGTGAGCAGTTCTTC.